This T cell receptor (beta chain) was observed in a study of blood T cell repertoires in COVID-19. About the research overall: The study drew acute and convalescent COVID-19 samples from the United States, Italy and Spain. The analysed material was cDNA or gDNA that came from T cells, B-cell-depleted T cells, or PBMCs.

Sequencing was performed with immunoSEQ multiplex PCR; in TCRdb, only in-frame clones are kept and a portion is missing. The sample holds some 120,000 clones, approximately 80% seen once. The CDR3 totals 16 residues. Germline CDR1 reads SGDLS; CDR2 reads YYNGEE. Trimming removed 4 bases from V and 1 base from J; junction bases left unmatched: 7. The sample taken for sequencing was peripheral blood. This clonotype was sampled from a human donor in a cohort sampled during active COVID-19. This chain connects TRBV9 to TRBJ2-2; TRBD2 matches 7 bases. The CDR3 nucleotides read TGTGCCAGCAGCAAGGGAGGGACTTTGAACACCGGGGAGCTGTTTTTT. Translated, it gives CASSKGGTLNTGELFF.